This is a list of T cell receptor beta chains from one sample in a study of blood T cell repertoires in COVID-19. Repertoires were generated with immunoSEQ multiplex PCR, while TCRdb's copy carries only in-frame clones and drops some. The data contain about 400,000 clones, around 87% of them singletons. Sequenced input: PBMCs or T cells enriched from blood (not recorded which). These receptors all stem from a man aged 35 to 55 in a cohort exposed to, infected with or recovered from COVID-19 (not recorded which). Each CDR3 is given with its conserved first and last residue. A D gene is named only where the DNA matches it firmly. Some rows have no size entry. The others give once, few or many, or a class for an expanded clone.

D gene	CDR3 length	clone size	J gene	V gene	CDR3 DNA	CDR3 protein
TRBD1	15	once	TRBJ1-4	TRBV5-1	TGCGCCAGCAGCTTGGTGCAGGGGGCTAATGAAAAACTGTTTTTT	CASSLVQGANEKLFF
-	10	once	TRBJ1-1	TRBV10-3	TGTGCCATCTACAGGGTTGAAGCTTTCTTT	CAIYRVEAFF
-	14	-	TRBJ2-7	TRBV24-1	TGTGCCACCGGGCTAAACAGGGCTTTATACGAGCAGTACTTC	CATGLNRALYEQYF
TRBD2	14	once	TRBJ2-1	TRBV29-1	TGCAGCGTGCAGACTAGCGGGTGGAACAATGAGCAGTTCTTC	CSVQTSGWNNEQFF
TRBD2	17	-	TRBJ2-5	TRBV19	TGTGCCAGTAGTATCCCGCCTGGACTAGCGGGAGGAGAGACCCAGTACTTC	CASSIPPGLAGGETQYF
-	15	-	TRBJ1-3	TRBV9	TGTGCCAGCAGCGTAATGGGAGGGGCTGGAAACACCATATATTTT	CASSVMGGAGNTIYF
-	14	-	TRBJ1-2	TRBV14	TGTGCCAGCAGCCAAGATTACGGGGACTATGGCTACACCTTC	CASSQDYGDYGYTF
TRBD2	16	-	TRBJ2-1	TRBV6-5	TGTGCCAGCAGTTACTCGAGCGGGGGGCTCTACAATGAGCAGTTCTTC	CASSYSSGGLYNEQFF
TRBD1	16	few	TRBJ2-2	TRBV6-1	TGTGCCAGCAGTGAAAGGACAGGGACGAACACCGGGGAGCTGTTTTTT	CASSERTGTNTGELFF
-	16	-	TRBJ1-6	TRBV3-1/TRBV3-2	TGTGCCAGCAGCCAATCCAGGGGTTTGGATAATTCACCCCTCCACTTT	CASSQSRGLDNSPLHF
-	18	-	TRBJ2-1	TRBV21-1	TGTGCCAGCAACAATCTGGGTCTTAGCGGGAGTCTCTACAATGAGCAGTTCTTC	CASNNLGLSGSLYNEQFF
-	17	-	TRBJ1-5	TRBV3-1/TRBV3-2	TGTGCCAGCAGCCAGGACTCCGGGACTAGGGGCAATCAGCCCCAGCATTTT	CASSQDSGTRGNQPQHF
TRBD1	16	few	TRBJ1-5	TRBV28	TGTGCCAGCAGCCTGAGGGGGACAGGTAGCAATCAGCCCCAGCATTTT	CASSLRGTGSNQPQHF
TRBD2	15	-	TRBJ2-6	TRBV10-3	TGTGCCATCACGGGAGCGGGAGATGGGGCCAACGTCCTGACTTTC	CAITGAGDGANVLTF
-	14	-	TRBJ1-1	TRBV11-1	TGTGCCAGCAGCCGAACGGACAAGAACACTGAAGCTTTCTTT	CASSRTDKNTEAFF
-	16	-	TRBJ2-1	TRBV27	TGTGCCAGCAGTTCCTGGCAGGTGGGTACCTACAATGAGCAGTTCTTC	CASSSWQVGTYNEQFF
TRBD1	15	-	TRBJ2-3	TRBV3-1/TRBV3-2	TGTGCCAGCAGCAAGGGACAGGGCGACGCAGATACGCAGTATTTT	CASSKGQGDADTQYF
TRBD2	17	-	TRBJ2-1	TRBV24-1	TGTGCCACCAGTGATTGGGCTAGCGGGACTTTAATGGATGAGCAGTTCTTC	CATSDWASGTLMDEQFF
TRBD2	15	-	TRBJ2-1	TRBV5-8	TGTGCCAGCAGCCGCCGGGCAGCGGGGGGTAATGAGCAGTTCTTC	CASSRRAAGGNEQFF
TRBD1	16	once	TRBJ2-7	TRBV6-1	TGTGCCAGCAGTGAAAGGGGACAGGGGTCCGGCTACGAGCAGTACTTC	CASSERGQGSGYEQYF
TRBD1	15	-	TRBJ2-5	TRBV24-1	TGTGCCACCAGTGACCGACAGGGGAACGGGGAGACCCAGTACTTC	CATSDRQGNGETQYF